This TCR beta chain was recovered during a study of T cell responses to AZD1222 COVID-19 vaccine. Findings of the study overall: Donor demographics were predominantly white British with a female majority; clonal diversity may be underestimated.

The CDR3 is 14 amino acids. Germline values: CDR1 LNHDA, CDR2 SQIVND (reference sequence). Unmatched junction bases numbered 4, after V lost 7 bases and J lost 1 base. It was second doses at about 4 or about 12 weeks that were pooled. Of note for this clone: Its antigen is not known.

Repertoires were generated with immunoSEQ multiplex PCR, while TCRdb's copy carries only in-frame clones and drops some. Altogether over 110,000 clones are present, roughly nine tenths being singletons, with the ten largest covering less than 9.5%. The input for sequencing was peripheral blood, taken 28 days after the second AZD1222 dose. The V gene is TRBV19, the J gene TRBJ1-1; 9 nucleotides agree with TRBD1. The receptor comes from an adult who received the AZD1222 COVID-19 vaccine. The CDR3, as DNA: TGTGCCAGTACTAGGACAGGGGCGAACACTGAAGCTTTCTTT. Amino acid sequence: CASTRTGANTEAFF.